Reported below is one TCR beta chain. CDR1 and CDR2 (germline): LNHDA, SQIVND (reference sequence). The CDR3 covers 17 residues. Trimming left V 1 base short and J 0 bases short, with 13 bases between. The sample originates from a study of chemoradiotherapy in HPV16-positive cancers. For the study at large: Functional T-cell assays on two HPV16-positive patients' cells defined candidate HPV-specific clones and common TCR motifs.

TCRdb's copy holds only in-frame clones and misses some; the assay was immunoSEQ multiplex PCR. This sample yields about 33,000 clones, of which approximately 90% are seen a single time; 2.1% belongs to the top ten. The chain employs TRBV19 and TRBJ1-5; tentatively, D is TRBD1 (6 bases). The specimen was blood, collected from a patient who underwent chemoradiotherapy. This receptor was identified in a human donor with HPV-associated anogenital cancer. CDR3: CASSIVTGDYSNQPQHF. CDR3 DNA sequence: TGTGCCAGTAGTATAGTGACAGGAGATTATAGCAATCAGCCCCAGCATTTT. Using reference TRBV19 and TRBJ1-5 for the parts outside the CDR3, the full variable domain is DGGITQSPKYLFRKEGQNVTLSCEQNLNHDAMYWYRQDPGQGLRLIYYSQIVNDFQKGDIAEGYSVSREKKESFPLTVTSAQKNPTAFYLCASSIVTGDYSNQPQHFGDGTRLSIL.